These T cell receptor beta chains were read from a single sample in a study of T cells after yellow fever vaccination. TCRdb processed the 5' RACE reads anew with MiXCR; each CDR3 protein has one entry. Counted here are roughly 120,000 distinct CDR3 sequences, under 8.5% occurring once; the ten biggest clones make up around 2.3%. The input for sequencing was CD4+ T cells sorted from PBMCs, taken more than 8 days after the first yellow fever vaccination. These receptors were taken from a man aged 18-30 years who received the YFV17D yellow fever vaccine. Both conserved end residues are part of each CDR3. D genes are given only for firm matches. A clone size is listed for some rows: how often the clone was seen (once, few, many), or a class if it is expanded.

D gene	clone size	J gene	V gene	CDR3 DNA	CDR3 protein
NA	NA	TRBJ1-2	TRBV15	TGTGCCACCAGCAGAGATCTTCAGGTTTTTGTGGATGGCTACACCTTC	CATSRDLQVFVDGYTF
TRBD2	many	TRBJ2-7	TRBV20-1	TGCAGTGTTCTCCGGGAGGGGTTTAACTACGAGCAGTACTTC	CSVLREGFNYEQYF
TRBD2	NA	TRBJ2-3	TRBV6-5	TGTGCCAGCAGTTCCCATAGCGGGGGAAGCACAGATACGCAGTATTTT	CASSSHSGGSTDTQYF
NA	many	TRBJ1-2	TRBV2	TGTGCCAGCAGCCGACTCCTCTTGCGGGGCTACACCTTC	CASSRLLLRGYTF
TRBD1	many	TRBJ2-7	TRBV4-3	TGCGCCAGCAGCCAAGATGGGACAGGGCTCTACGAGCAGTACTTC	CASSQDGTGLYEQYF
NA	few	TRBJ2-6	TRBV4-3	TGCGCCAGCAGCCAAGACAGGGTAAACGTCCTGACTTTC	CASSQDRVNVLTF
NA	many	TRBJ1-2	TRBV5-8	TGTGCCAGCAGCCTACAGGGATCCGACTATGGCTACACCTTC	CASSLQGSDYGYTF
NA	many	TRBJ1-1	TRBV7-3	TGTGCCAGCAGCTTATTACGGGGAGAGACAACTTTCTTT	CASSLLRGETTFF
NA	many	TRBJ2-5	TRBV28	TGTGCCAGTGGCTCTAGCCAAGAGACCCAGTACTTC	CASGSSQETQYF
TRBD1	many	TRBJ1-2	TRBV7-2	TGTGCCAGCAGCTTCGTTCAGGGGGACTATGGCTACACCTTC	CASSFVQGDYGYTF
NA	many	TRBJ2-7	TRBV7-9	TGTGCCAGCAGTCGCCTCCCCTTCTCCTACGAGCAGTACTTC	CASSRLPFSYEQYF
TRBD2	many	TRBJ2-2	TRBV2	TGTGCCAGCCAATCACTAGCGGGGGGAACCGGGGAGCTGTTTTTT	CASQSLAGGTGELFF
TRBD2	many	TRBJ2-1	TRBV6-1	TGTGCCAGCAGTGAAGTCGAGCGGGGGGGCCTATTCTTC	CASSEVERGGLFF
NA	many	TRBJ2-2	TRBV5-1	TGCGCCAGCAGCTTGCAGCCGATCACCGGGGAGCTGTTTTTT	CASSLQPITGELFF
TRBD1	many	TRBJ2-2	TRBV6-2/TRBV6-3	TGTGCCGCCGGGACAGTTAACACCGGGGAGCTGTTTTTT	CAAGTVNTGELFF
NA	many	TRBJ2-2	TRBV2	TGTGCCAGCACCAGCAGTAGGTTGAACACCGGGGAGCTGTTTTTT	CASTSSRLNTGELFF
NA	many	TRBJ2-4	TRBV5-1	TGCGCCAGCAGCTTAGGGTCCTTTATGGGTCCCAAAAACATTCAGTACTTC	CASSLGSFMGPKNIQYF
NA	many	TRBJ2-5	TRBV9	TGTGCCAGCAGCGCAGGGGTCGAAGAGACCCAGTACTTC	CASSAGVEETQYF
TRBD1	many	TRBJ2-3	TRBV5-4	TGTGCCAGCAGCGCAGGACAGGGTAGCACAGATACGCAGTATTTT	CASSAGQGSTDTQYF
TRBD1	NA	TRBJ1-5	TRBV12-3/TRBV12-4	TGTGCCAGCACCTCGACAGGGGGGGGTAATCAGCCCCAGCATTTT	CASTSTGGGNQPQHF
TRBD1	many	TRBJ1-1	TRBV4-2	TGTGCCAGCAGCCAGGGAGAGGGGGCTGGTGGCACTGAAGCTTTCTTT	CASSQGEGAGGTEAFF
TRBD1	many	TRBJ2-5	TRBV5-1	TGCGCCAGCAGCCGGGACAGGGGGTCTACGCTCGGTACCCAGTACTTC	CASSRDRGSTLGTQYF